This is a list of T cell receptor beta chains from one sample in a study of radiotherapy plus CTLA-4 blockade in lung cancer. Assay used: immunoSEQ multiplex PCR; TCRdb lists only in-frame clones, some missing. The sample has about 88,000 clones; less than 80% are singletons. This specimen consisted of peripheral blood, obtained from a patient treated with radiotherapy plus ipilimumab. The receptors were gathered from a human donor with non-small cell lung cancer that progressed on radiotherapy plus ipilimumab. CDR3s include the opening cysteine and the closing phenylalanine or tryptophan. Fields, in order: J gene, V gene, CDR3 protein.

TRBJ1-3 | TRBV10-3 | CATGTEGNTIYF
TRBJ1-2 | TRBV10-3 | CAISALRAEYGYTF
TRBJ2-1 | TRBV5-1 | CASSFNAGGDEQFF
TRBJ2-7 | TRBV6-5 | CASSHSYEQYF
TRBJ1-1 | TRBV12-1 | CASTGHEFSTEAFF
TRBJ2-1 | TRBV9 | CASSVGTSDNEQFF
TRBJ2-7 | TRBV5-6 | CASSFGLAEYEQYF
TRBJ2-2 | TRBV5-8 | CASSILAGGIATGELFF
TRBJ2-7 | TRBV10-3 | CAIRDSPYEQYF
TRBJ2-1 | TRBV11-3 | CASSLGRQSNEQFF
TRBJ1-2 | TRBV18 | CASSGALYGYTF
TRBJ1-1 | TRBV5-4 | CASSFGVSPTSEAFF
TRBJ2-1 | TRBV5-5 | CASSLPENEQFF
TRBJ1-2 | TRBV4-1 | CASSQESQATNYGYTF
TRBJ2-3 | TRBV11-2 | CASSYLAADTQYF
TRBJ2-1 | TRBV19 | CASSIGGGVMYEQFF
TRBJ1-2 | TRBV28 | CASSLGNYGYTF
TRBJ2-7 | TRBV9 | CASSVGQETLYEQYF
TRBJ2-1 | TRBV27 | CASSFWDRVNNEQFF
TRBJ1-6 | TRBV9 | CASSPRQGANSPLHF
TRBJ1-5 | TRBV19 | CASRGAGRWDPSNQPQHF
TRBJ1-1 | TRBV9 | CASSVVPSALDTEAFF
TRBJ1-5 | TRBV19 | CASSSQDRDSQPQHF
TRBJ1-4 | TRBV29-1 | CSVGNEKLFF
TRBJ1-6 | TRBV5-4 | CASSPGGERGSPLHF
TRBJ1-4 | TRBV30 | CAWSRGTVTNEKLFF
TRBJ1-6 | TRBV4-1 | CASSQAAGQLNSPLHF
TRBJ2-6 | TRBV9 | CASSAGTGVSGANVLTF
TRBJ1-2 | TRBV7-8 | CASSPDGVYGYTF
TRBJ2-1 | TRBV15 | CATKREGYNEQFF
TRBJ2-5 | TRBV18 | CASSLRQGVQETQYF
TRBJ1-5 | TRBV6-4 | CASPGRGTAYSNQPQHF
TRBJ1-1 | TRBV7-2 | CASSLSSGTEAFF